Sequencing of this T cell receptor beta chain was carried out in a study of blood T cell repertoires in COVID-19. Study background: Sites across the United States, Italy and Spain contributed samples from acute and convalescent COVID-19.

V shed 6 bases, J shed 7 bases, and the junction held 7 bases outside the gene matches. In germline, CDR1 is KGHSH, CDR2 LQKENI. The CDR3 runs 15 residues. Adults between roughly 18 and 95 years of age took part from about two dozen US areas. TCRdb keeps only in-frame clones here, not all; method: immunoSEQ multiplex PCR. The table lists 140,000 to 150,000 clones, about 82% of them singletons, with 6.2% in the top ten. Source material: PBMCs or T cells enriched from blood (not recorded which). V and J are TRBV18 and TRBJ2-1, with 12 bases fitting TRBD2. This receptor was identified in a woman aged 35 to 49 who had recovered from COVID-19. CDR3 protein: CASSSGTSGRNEQFF. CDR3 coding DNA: TGTGCCAGCTCCTCCGGGACTAGCGGGCGAAATGAGCAGTTCTTC.